The 14 T cell receptor beta chains presented below share a single source sample, sequenced in a study of Ad26.COV2.S vaccination and SARS-CoV-2 variants. As for treatment: approximately 18 received Ad26.COV2.S at low or high dose, single or two shots; about five received placebo; per-sample allocation not given. Following the first vaccine or placebo injection, samples were taken on day 63. TCRdb's copy holds only in-frame clones and misses some; the assay was immunoSEQ multiplex PCR. Of some 640,000 clones listed, approximately 88% are singletons. The material was peripheral blood, obtained in a trial of Ad26.COV2.S vaccine versus placebo. These receptors came from a person between 18 and 59 years old who received the Ad26.COV2.S COVID-19 vaccine or a placebo.

The V call is TRBV18, the J call TRBJ1-5; 11 bases agree with TRBD1. Per the germline V gene, CDR1 is KGHSH and CDR2 is LQKENI. V was pared by 3 bases and J by 6 bases, with 4 bases of the junction left unmatched. The CDR3 extends over 15 amino acids. The CDR3, as DNA: TGTGCCAGCTCACCGGACAGGGGGCGTTTTCAGCCCCAGCATTTT. This translates into CASSPDRGRFQPQHF.

The CDR3 nucleotides read TGCGCCAGCAGGAGTGACAGGCGGAGCGGAAACACCATATATTTT. Protein product: CASRSDRRSGNTIYF. The rearrangement uses TRBV5-1 and TRBJ1-3; a possible D gene is TRBD1 (6 bases). Germline CDR1 reads SGHRS; CDR2 reads YFSETQ. The ends were cut back, 5 bases at V and 4 bases at J, with 16 bases in the middle. The CDR3 is 15 residues long.

The chain has TRBV7-2 and TRBJ1-2; D is perhaps TRBD1 (6 bases). Between the trimmed V and J ends, which lost 3 bases and 3 bases, there was a span of 17 bases. This CDR3 is built from 16 residues. Germline V gene data show CDR1 as SGHTA and CDR2 as FQGNSA. The CDR3: CASSFHWGRSDYGYTF. The CDR3 DNA sequence: TGTGCCAGCAGCTTCCATTGGGGGCGTTCGGACTATGGCTACACCTTC.

The chain combines TRBV27 with TRBJ1-2; 8 bases line up with TRBD1. CDR3 length: 15 residues. Per the germline V gene, CDR1 is MNHEY and CDR2 is SMNVEV (reference sequence). V lost 0 bases to trimming and J lost 4 bases; unmatched junction nucleotides: 4. The CDR3 coding sequence is TGTGCCAGCAGTTTATCAGGACAGGGATTCTATGGCTACACCTTC. Its protein is CASSLSGQGFYGYTF.

The V and J genes are TRBV19 and TRBJ2-6, with unresolved D. Germline V gene sequence: CDR1 LNHDA, CDR2 SQIVND (reference sequence). Trimming shortened V by 9 bases and J by 0 bases, and 9 bases separated the two germline ends. The CDR3 extends over 14 amino acids. This CDR3 reads CASSRPSGANVLTF. As DNA, the CDR3 is TGTGCCAGCTCAAGACCCTCTGGGGCCAACGTCCTGACTTTC.

The genes are TRBV6-6 and TRBJ2-1; 7 bases fit TRBD2. V shed 5 bases and J 0 bases; nucleotides not matched to a gene: 7. CDR1 and CDR2 from the germline V gene are MNHNY and SVGAGI (reference sequence). CDR3 length: 16 amino acids. The CDR3 region has the DNA TGTGCCAGCAGTGCCCCGGGACTAAGCTCCTACAATGAGCAGTTCTTC. Protein sequence: CASSAPGLSSYNEQFF.

This sequence joins TRBV5-4 and TRBJ1-4; TRBD1 might be the D (5 bases). This CDR3 spans 14 amino acids. In germline, CDR1 is SGHNT, CDR2 YYREEE (reference sequence). V dropped 5 bases and J dropped 3 bases, with 11 bases sitting between them. CDR3 sequence: CASRGQGPNEKLFF. In DNA, the CDR3 is TGTGCCAGCAGGGGGCAGGGACCTAATGAAAAACTGTTTTTT.

The chain carries TRBV30 and TRBJ2-2; no firm D call. Germline CDR1 is GTSNPN and CDR2 is SVGIG (reference sequence). The CDR3 sequence is 10 residues long. Trimming removed 7 bases from V and 8 bases from J, with 8 bases in between. The CDR3 bases are TGTGCCTTTACGTCGGGGGAGCTGTTTTTT. Translation gives CAFTSGELFF.

The rearrangement links TRBV10-1 to TRBJ2-5; 10 bases align to TRBD2. Per the germline V gene, CDR1 is WNHNN and CDR2 is SYGVQD (reference sequence). The ends lost 11 bases at V and 3 bases at J; junction bases unmatched: 12. The CDR3 runs to 15 residues. CDR3 bases: TGCGCCGGCGGCGGACTAGCGGAACCGAAAGAGACCCAGTACTTC. Translating it yields CAGGGLAEPKETQYF.

As for this clone: Other DNA sequences in this sample translate to the same CDR3. The chain links TRBV18 to TRBJ1-2; TRBD1 aligns across 7 bases. Germline CDR1 KGHSH, CDR2 LQKENI. V lost 2 bases to trimming and J lost 3 bases; unmatched junction nucleotides: 0. The CDR3 sequence is 13 residues long. The CDR3 loop is CASSPGQDYGYTF. The CDR3 coding sequence is TGTGCCAGCTCACCAGGACAGGACTATGGCTACACCTTC.

In its sample, this clone was seen once. The V gene is TRBV9, the J gene TRBJ2-1; the D gene is possibly TRBD2 (6 bases). The CDR3 is made up of 15 amino acids. The V and J ends lost 4 bases and 0 bases respectively, with 11 bases between them. In germline, CDR1 is SGDLS, CDR2 YYNGEE. CDR3 DNA sequence: TGTGCCAGCAGCATTAGCGGAGCCTCCTACAATGAGCAGTTCTTC. Translated: CASSISGASYNEQFF. The whole variable domain, remainder taken from reference TRBV9 and TRBJ2-1, is DSGVTQTPKHLITATGQRVTLRCSPRSGDLSVYWYQQSLDQGLQFLIQYYNGEERAKGNILERFSAQQFPDLHSELNLSSLELGDSALYFCASSISGASYNEQFFGPGTRLTVL.

This chain uses TRBV27 with TRBJ1-3, with 11 bases matching TRBD1. The CDR3 runs 17 residues. CDR1 MNHEY and CDR2 SMNVEV come from the germline V gene (reference sequence). V shed 5 bases and J 5 bases; nucleotides not matched to a gene: 11. The DNA of the CDR3 is TGTGCCAGCAGTCCCGGGACAGGGGGATCGGGAAGAAACACCATATATTTT. This codes for CASSPGTGGSGRNTIYF.

The genes are TRBV3-1 (or the pseudogene TRBV3-2) and TRBJ1-2; D is unresolved. The CDR3 sequence is 11 residues long. Deletions cut 3 bases from V and 5 bases from J, with 4 bases between. The V gene's germline CDR1 is LGHDT and CDR2 YNNKEL (reference sequence). The CDR3 nucleotides read TGTGCCAGCAGCCAGGAATATGGCTACACCTTC. Translating gives CASSQEYGYTF.

The rearrangement links TRBV12-3 or TRBV12-4 to TRBJ1-2; D remains unclear. The V and J ends lost 2 bases and 3 bases respectively, with 7 bases between them. This CDR3 has 13 residues. DNA for the CDR3: TGTGCCAGCAGTTTAAGCACAGACTATGGCTACACCTTC. Translation: CASSLSTDYGYTF.